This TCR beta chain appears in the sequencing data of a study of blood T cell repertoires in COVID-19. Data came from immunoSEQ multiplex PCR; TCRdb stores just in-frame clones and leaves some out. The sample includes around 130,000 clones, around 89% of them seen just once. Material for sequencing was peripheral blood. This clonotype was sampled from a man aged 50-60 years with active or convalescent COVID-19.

CDR3 protein: CASSIGANYGYTF. DNA for the CDR3: TGTGCCAGTAGTATCGGGGCTAACTATGGCTACACCTTC. The chain combines TRBV19 with TRBJ1-2; D unclear. The CDR3 has 13 amino acids. The germline V gene has CDR1 LNHDA and CDR2 SQIVND (reference sequence). V was shortened by 3 bases and J by 0 bases, with 5 bases between the two germline ends.